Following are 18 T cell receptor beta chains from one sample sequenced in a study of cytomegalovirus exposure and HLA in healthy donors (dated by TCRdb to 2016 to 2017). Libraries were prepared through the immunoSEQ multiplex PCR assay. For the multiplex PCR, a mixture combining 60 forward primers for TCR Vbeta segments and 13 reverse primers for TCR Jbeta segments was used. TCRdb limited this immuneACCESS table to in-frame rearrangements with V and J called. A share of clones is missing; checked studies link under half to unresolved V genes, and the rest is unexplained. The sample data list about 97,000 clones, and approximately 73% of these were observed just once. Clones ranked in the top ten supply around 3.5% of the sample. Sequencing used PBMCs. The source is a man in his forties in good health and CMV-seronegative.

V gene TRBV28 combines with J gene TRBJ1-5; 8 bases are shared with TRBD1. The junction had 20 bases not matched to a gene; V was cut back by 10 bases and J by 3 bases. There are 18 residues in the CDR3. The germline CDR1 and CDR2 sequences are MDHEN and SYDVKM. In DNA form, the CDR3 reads TGTGCCACCAACGGTCGTAGGTTATTGACAGGGGCCAATCAGCCCCAGCATTTT. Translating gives CATNGRRLLTGANQPQHF.

The CDR3 DNA sequence: TGTGCCAGTAGTATTGCAGGGGGATATGGCTACACCTTC. It codes for CASSIAGGYGYTF. This sequence joins TRBV19 and TRBJ1-2, with 7 bases lining up with TRBD1. The germline V gene has CDR1 LNHDA and CDR2 SQIVND (reference sequence). The CDR3 totals 13 residues. Trimming at V came to 3 bases and at J to 5 bases, leaving 3 bases not matched to a gene. Full variable domain (remainder filled in from reference TRBV19 and TRBJ1-2): DGGITQSPKYLFRKEGQNVTLSCEQNLNHDAMYWYRQDPGQGLRLIYYSQIVNDFQKGDIAEGYSVSREKKESFPLTVTSAQKNPTAFYLCASSIAGGYGYTFGSGTRLTVV.

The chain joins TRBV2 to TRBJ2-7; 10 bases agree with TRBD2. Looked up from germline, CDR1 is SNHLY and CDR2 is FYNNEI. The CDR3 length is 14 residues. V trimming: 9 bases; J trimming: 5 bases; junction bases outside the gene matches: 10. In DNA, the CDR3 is TGTGCCAGGAGGGAACTAGCGGGGAGCCACGAGCAGTACTTC. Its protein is CARRELAGSHEQYF.

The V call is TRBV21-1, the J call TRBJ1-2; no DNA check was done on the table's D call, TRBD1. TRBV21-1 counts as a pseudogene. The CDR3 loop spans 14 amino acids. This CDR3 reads CASRRQTILYGYTF. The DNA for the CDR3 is TGTGCCAGCAGAAGACAGACCATTCTCTATGGCTACACCTTC.

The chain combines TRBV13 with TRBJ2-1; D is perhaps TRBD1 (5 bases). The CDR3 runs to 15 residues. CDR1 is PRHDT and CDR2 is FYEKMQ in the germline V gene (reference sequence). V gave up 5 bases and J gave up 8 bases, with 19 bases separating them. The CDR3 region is CASSVGNGPQDEQFF. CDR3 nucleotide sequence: TGTGCCAGCAGCGTTGGAAACGGGCCACAGGATGAGCAGTTCTTC.

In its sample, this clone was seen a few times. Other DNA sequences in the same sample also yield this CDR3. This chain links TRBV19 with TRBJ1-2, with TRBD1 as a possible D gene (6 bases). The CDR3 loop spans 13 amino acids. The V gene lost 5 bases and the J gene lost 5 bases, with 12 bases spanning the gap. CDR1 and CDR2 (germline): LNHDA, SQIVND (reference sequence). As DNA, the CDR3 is TGTGCCAGTAGTCCACGGACAGATTATGGCTACACCTTC. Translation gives CASSPRTDYGYTF.

CDR3 amino acids: CASSVDRFGTGELFF. DNA of the CDR3: TGTGCCAGCAGCGTTGATCGATTCGGGACCGGGGAGCTGTTTTTT. The gene calls are TRBV9 and TRBJ2-2; no reliable D call. Germline-derived CDR1 and CDR2 are SGDLS and YYNGEE. Between the trimmed V and J ends, which lost 2 bases and 5 bases, there was a span of 13 bases. The CDR3 runs 15 residues.

In DNA, the CDR3 is TGTGCCAGCAGCTTCTCAGGGTCGGAAGGAGAGACCCAGTACTTC. Its translation: CASSFSGSEGETQYF. The chain couples TRBV7-3 to TRBJ2-5, with a tentative D call TRBD1 (5 bases). Trimming pared 3 bases from V and 4 bases from J, leaving 15 bases between. This CDR3 is 15 amino acids long. Germline CDR1 SGHTA, CDR2 FQGTGA.

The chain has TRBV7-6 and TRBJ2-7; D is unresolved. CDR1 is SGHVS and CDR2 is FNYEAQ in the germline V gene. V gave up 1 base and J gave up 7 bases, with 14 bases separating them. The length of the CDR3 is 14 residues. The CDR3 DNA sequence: TGTGCCAGCAGCTTAGTTGGCACGTTCGGGGAGCAGTACTTC. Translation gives CASSLVGTFGEQYF. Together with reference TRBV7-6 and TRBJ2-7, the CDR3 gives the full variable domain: GAGVSQSPRYKVTKRGQDVALRCDPISGHVSLYWYRQALGQGPEFLTYFNYEAQQDKSGLPNDRFSAERPEGSISTLTIQRTEQRDSAMYRCASSLVGTFGEQYFGPGTRLTVT.

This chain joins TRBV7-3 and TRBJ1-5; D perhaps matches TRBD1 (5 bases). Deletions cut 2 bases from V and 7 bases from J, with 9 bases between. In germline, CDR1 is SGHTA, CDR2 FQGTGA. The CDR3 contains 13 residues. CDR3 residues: CASSLQGGQPQHF. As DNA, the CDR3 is TGTGCCAGCAGCTTACAGGGTGGGCAGCCCCAGCATTTT. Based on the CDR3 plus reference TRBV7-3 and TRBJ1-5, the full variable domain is GAGVSQTPSNKVTEKGKYVELRCDPISGHTALYWYRQSLGQGPEFLIYFQGTGAADDSGLPNDRFFAVRPEGSVSTLKIQRTERGDSAVYLCASSLQGGQPQHFGDGTRLSIL.

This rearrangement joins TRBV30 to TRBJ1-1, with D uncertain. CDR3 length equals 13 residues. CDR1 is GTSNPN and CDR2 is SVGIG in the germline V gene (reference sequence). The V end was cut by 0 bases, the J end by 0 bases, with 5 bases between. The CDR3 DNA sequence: TGTGCCTGGAGTGTACTAGTGAACACTGAAGCTTTCTTT. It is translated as CAWSVLVNTEAFF.

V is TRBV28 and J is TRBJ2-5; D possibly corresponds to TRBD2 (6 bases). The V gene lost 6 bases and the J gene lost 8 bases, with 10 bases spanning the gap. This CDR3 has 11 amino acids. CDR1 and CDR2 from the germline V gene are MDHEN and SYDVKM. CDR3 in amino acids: CASRAGATQYF. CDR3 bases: TGTGCCAGCAGAGCGGGCGCAACCCAGTACTTC.

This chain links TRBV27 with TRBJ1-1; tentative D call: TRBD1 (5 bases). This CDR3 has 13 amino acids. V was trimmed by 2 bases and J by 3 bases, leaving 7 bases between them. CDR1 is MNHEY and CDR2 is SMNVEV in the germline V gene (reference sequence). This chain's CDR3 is CASSLVRDTEAFF. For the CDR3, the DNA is TGTGCCAGCAGTTTAGTCAGGGACACTGAAGCTTTCTTT.

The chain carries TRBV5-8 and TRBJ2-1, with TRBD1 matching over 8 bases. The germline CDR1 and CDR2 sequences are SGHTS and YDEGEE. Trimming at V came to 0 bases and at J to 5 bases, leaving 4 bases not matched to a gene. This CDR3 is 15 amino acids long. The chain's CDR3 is CASSLGTGFDNEQFF. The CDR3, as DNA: TGTGCCAGCAGCTTGGGGACAGGGTTCGACAATGAGCAGTTCTTC.

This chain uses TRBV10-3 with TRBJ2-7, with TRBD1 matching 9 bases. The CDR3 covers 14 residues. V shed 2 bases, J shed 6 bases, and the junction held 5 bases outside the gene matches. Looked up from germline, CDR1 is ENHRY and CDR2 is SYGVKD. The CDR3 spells CAISETGGLFEQYF. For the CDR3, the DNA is TGTGCCATCAGTGAGACAGGGGGCCTTTTCGAGCAGTACTTC.

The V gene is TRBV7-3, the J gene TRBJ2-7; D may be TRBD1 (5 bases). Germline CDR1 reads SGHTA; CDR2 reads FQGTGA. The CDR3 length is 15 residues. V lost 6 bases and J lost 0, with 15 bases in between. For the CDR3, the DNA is TGTGCCAGCAGTGTGGGGCCCTCTGTCTCCTACGAGCAGTACTTC. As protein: CASSVGPSVSYEQYF.

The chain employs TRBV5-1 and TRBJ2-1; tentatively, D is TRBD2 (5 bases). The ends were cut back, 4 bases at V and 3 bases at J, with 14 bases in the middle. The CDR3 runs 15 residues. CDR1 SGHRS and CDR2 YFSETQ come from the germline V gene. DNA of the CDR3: TGCGCCAGCAGCCCAGGACTGTCGCACTACAATGAGCAGTTCTTC. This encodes CASSPGLSHYNEQFF.

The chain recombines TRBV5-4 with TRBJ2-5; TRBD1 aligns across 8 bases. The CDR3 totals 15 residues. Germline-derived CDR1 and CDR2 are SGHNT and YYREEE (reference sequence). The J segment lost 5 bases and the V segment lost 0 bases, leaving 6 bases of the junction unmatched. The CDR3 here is CASSLAAGGGETQYF. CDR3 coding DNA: TGTGCCAGCAGCTTGGCCGCAGGGGGCGGCGAGACCCAGTACTTC.